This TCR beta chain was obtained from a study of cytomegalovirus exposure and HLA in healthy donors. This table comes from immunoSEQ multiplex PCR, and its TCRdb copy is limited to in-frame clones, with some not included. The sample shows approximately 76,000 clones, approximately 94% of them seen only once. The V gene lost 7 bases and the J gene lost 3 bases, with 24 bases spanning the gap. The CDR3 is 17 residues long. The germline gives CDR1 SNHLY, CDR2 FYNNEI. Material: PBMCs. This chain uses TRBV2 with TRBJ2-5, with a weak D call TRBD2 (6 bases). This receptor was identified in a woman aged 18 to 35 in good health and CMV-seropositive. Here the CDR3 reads CASTYNLGTLLKETQYF. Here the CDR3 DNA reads TGTGCCAGCACCTATAATCTCGGGACTCTCCTTAAAGAGACCCAGTACTTC. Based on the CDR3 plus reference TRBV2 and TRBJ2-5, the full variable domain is EPEVTQTPSHQVTQMGQEVILRCVPISNHLYFYWYRQILGQKVEFLVSFYNNEISEKSEIFDDQFSVERPDGSNFTLKIRSTKLEDSAMYFCASTYNLGTLLKETQYFGPGTRLLVL.